The rows below give T cell receptor beta chains drawn from one sample of a study of blood T cell repertoires in COVID-19. Sequencing was performed with immunoSEQ multiplex PCR; in TCRdb, only in-frame clones are kept and a portion is missing. The sample records approximately 150,000 clones, 87% being singletons. Sequenced material: peripheral blood. These receptors were taken from a middle-aged man who had recovered from COVID-19. CDR3s include the opening cysteine and the closing phenylalanine or tryptophan. The D gene is left open where the match is weak. Size tells how often a clone was seen (once, few, many) or the class of an expanded clone, and some rows leave it out.

TRBV19,NA,NA,13,TRBJ1-5,TGTGCCAGTAGGACCGGGATGGGTCAGCCCCAGCATTTT,CASRTGMGQPQHF
TRBV19,TRBD1,NA,17,TRBJ2-5,TGTGCCAGTAGTGCGGGGGAGGTCCGGGACAGGGGAGAGACCCAGTACTTC,CASSAGEVRDRGETQYF
TRBV7-9,TRBD1,NA,12,TRBJ1-2,TGTGCCAGCAGCCCGGGACAGGGAGGCTACACCTTC,CASSPGQGGYTF
TRBV25-1,NA,once,12,TRBJ1-1,TGTGCCAGCAGTGAATACGAGAAGGGGGCTTTCTTT,CASSEYEKGAFF
TRBV3-1/TRBV3-2,TRBD2,NA,15,TRBJ2-7,TGTGCCAGCAGCCAAGGTAGCGGGGGAGCCTACGAGCAGTACTTC,CASSQGSGGAYEQYF
TRBV18,TRBD1,NA,15,TRBJ1-4,TGTGCCAGCTCGCTCACAGGGGGTACTAATGAAAAACTGTTTTTT,CASSLTGGTNEKLFF
TRBV12-3/TRBV12-4,NA,once,13,TRBJ2-7,TGTGCCAGCAGGCCACAATATCGGAGCGAGCAGTACTTC,CASRPQYRSEQYF
TRBV2,TRBD1,NA,16,TRBJ1-2,TGTGCCAGCAGTCACCCAGGGCAGGGGGTGGACTATGGCTACACCTTC,CASSHPGQGVDYGYTF
TRBV4-3,TRBD2,NA,15,TRBJ2-7,TGCGCCAGCAGCCAAGTCGCGGGGGAAACGAACGAGCAGTACTTC,CASSQVAGETNEQYF
TRBV7-6,NA,NA,15,TRBJ1-1,TGTGCCAGCAGCTTAGACCGGGGGAGCGACACTGAAGCTTTCTTT,CASSLDRGSDTEAFF
TRBV10-3,NA,NA,16,TRBJ2-3,TGTGCCATCAGTGAGTCGAGAGGGCCCCCAGGAGATACGCAGTATTTT,CAISESRGPPGDTQYF
TRBV4-1,TRBD1,NA,16,TRBJ2-7,TGCGCCAGCAGCCTTTCACCGACAGGGGGATCCTACGAGCAGTACTTC,CASSLSPTGGSYEQYF
TRBV19,TRBD1,NA,16,TRBJ1-1,TGTGCCAGTAGTATCGGGACAGGGAAGGGAGCTACTGAAGCTTTCTTT,CASSIGTGKGATEAFF
TRBV4-3,NA,NA,15,TRBJ2-1,TGCGCCAGCAGCCAAGAGGCCAGTTCTGACAATGAGCAGTTCTTC,CASSQEASSDNEQFF
TRBV27,NA,NA,18,TRBJ1-2,TGTGCCAGCAGCCGAAAAGCGTTCTTACGAGAAGACCGGTATGGCTACACCTTC,CASSRKAFLREDRYGYTF
TRBV7-3,TRBD1,NA,16,TRBJ2-2,TGTGCCAGCAGCTTAACTCGGCAGGGGGTTACCGGGGAGCTGTTTTTT,CASSLTRQGVTGELFF
TRBV9,NA,once,16,TRBJ2-3,TGTGCCAGCAGCCTGCCGAGGCAGCTTAGCACAGATACGCAGTATTTT,CASSLPRQLSTDTQYF
TRBV6-5,NA,NA,14,TRBJ1-4,TGTGCCAGCAGTTACCAGCAGGGTAATGAAAAACTGTTTTTT,CASSYQQGNEKLFF
TRBV6-5,NA,NA,13,TRBJ2-2,TGTGCCAGCAGGCAGGGTGACACCGGGGAGCTGTTTTTT,CASRQGDTGELFF
TRBV9,NA,NA,16,TRBJ2-1,TGTGCCAGCAGCGTAGGGTGGCGGGGACCCTACAATGAGCAGTTCTTC,CASSVGWRGPYNEQFF
TRBV15,TRBD2,NA,14,TRBJ2-5,TGTGCCACCAGCAGAGCGGGGGGGATAGAGACCCAGTACTTC,CATSRAGGIETQYF
TRBV4-3,TRBD1,many,16,TRBJ1-1,TGCGCCAGCAGCCCGGGACAGGGTCATGGTGGGGCTGAAGCTTTCTTT,CASSPGQGHGGAEAFF
TRBV6-5,TRBD2,NA,15,TRBJ2-5,TGTGCCAGCAGCGATCTAGCGGGGGGGCAAGAGACCCAGTACTTC,CASSDLAGGQETQYF
TRBV5-6,TRBD1,NA,18,TRBJ2-3,TGTGCCAGCAGCCGCTACCGGACAGGGGATAGTGGCGCAGATACGCAGTATTTT,CASSRYRTGDSGADTQYF
TRBV20-1,NA,few,11,TRBJ1-4,TGCAGTGCCGGTATTAATGAAAAACTGTTTTTT,CSAGINEKLFF
TRBV19,NA,NA,15,TRBJ2-4,TGTGCCAGTAGTATGACTAGGGTAGCCAAAAACATTCAGTACTTC,CASSMTRVAKNIQYF
TRBV30,NA,NA,13,TRBJ1-3,TGTGCCTGGGGCACCACAGGGGGAAACACCATATATTTT,CAWGTTGGNTIYF
TRBV6-2/TRBV6-3,TRBD2,NA,15,TRBJ2-5,TGTGCCAGCAGTTATAGCGGGAAGTACCAAGAGACCCAGTACTTC,CASSYSGKYQETQYF
TRBV2,TRBD1,NA,14,TRBJ1-4,TGTGCCAGCAGGAAAAGGGGGCAGGATGAAAAACTGTTTTTT,CASRKRGQDEKLFF
TRBV5-6,TRBD1,NA,13,TRBJ1-2,TGTGCCAGCAGCCAAACGATGACAGGGAGCTACACCTTC,CASSQTMTGSYTF
TRBV3-1/TRBV3-2,NA,NA,13,TRBJ2-5,TGTGCCAGCAACCGACTGGATCAAGAGACCCAGTACTTC,CASNRLDQETQYF
TRBV25-1,TRBD1,NA,14,TRBJ1-2,TGTGCCAGCAGCCTAACAGGGGGCGCGGATGGCTACACCTTC,CASSLTGGADGYTF
TRBV14,NA,NA,14,TRBJ1-2,TGTGCCAGCAGCCAAGCCCTACAGAACTATGGCTACACCTTC,CASSQALQNYGYTF
TRBV7-9,NA,NA,17,TRBJ2-7,TGTGCCAGCAGCTCGGGTCATTCTCTACAAGGACACTACGAGCAGTACTTC,CASSSGHSLQGHYEQYF
TRBV9,NA,NA,13,TRBJ1-1,TGTGCCAGCAAGGGTGCCGGGGACACTGAAGCTTTCTTT,CASKGAGDTEAFF
TRBV27,NA,NA,16,TRBJ2-7,TGTGCCAGCAGTCCTATTCCCGGACACGGATCGTACGAGCAGTACTTC,CASSPIPGHGSYEQYF
TRBV10-3,NA,NA,17,TRBJ2-6,TGTGCCATCAGTGAGTCGAACAGGCGCTCTGGGGCCAACGTCCTGACTTTC,CAISESNRRSGANVLTF
TRBV24-1,TRBD2,NA,18,TRBJ2-3,TGTGCCACCAGCCCCGGGTTAGCGGGGGGGCCCGCCACAGATACGCAGTATTTT,CATSPGLAGGPATDTQYF
TRBV6-6,TRBD2,NA,15,TRBJ2-3,TGTGCCAGCACCGACTCTAGCGGGTTCACAGATACGCAGTATTTT,CASTDSSGFTDTQYF
TRBV15,NA,NA,15,TRBJ1-1,TGTGCCACCAGCACACGACAGGCCTTGGGGACTGAAGCTTTCTTT,CATSTRQALGTEAFF
TRBV24-1,TRBD1,NA,15,TRBJ1-2,TGTGCCACCAGTGAGTCCGGGACAGATTTTGATGGCTACACCTTC,CATSESGTDFDGYTF
TRBV13,NA,NA,14,TRBJ2-7,TGTGCCAGCAGCAGTAGTCACAGGATTTACGAGCAGTACTTC,CASSSSHRIYEQYF
TRBV2,NA,NA,14,TRBJ2-7,TGTGCCAGCAGTGAAGCGGACAGTCTCTACGAGCAGTACTTC,CASSEADSLYEQYF
TRBV7-8,NA,NA,16,TRBJ2-5,TGTGCCAGCAGCCCCGTCCGGGTTTCGGCGCAAGAGACCCAGTACTTC,CASSPVRVSAQETQYF
TRBV7-2,NA,NA,15,TRBJ1-5,TGTGCCAGCAGCTTAGCCTCACAGGGTTATCAGCCCCAGCATTTT,CASSLASQGYQPQHF
TRBV7-9,NA,NA,16,TRBJ2-6,TGTGCCAGCAGCTTTGGAGGGCCCTCTGGGGCCAACGTCCTGACTTTC,CASSFGGPSGANVLTF
TRBV27,NA,NA,15,TRBJ1-1,TGTGCCAGCAGTTTATTCGGGGGGGGAATCACTGAAGCTTTCTTT,CASSLFGGGITEAFF
TRBV5-6,TRBD2,NA,19,TRBJ2-3,TGTGCCAGCAGCCAAAGGACTAGCGGGGGGACCAGACCTCGGGATACGCAGTATTTT,CASSQRTSGGTRPRDTQYF
TRBV5-1,NA,NA,15,TRBJ2-7,TGCGCCAGCAGCTTGGCCTCGGGTTCCTCCTACGAGCAGTACTTC,CASSLASGSSYEQYF
TRBV6-6,TRBD1,NA,15,TRBJ1-4,TGTGCCAGCAGTTCTCGGACAGGACCCTACGAAAAACTGTTTTTT,CASSSRTGPYEKLFF
TRBV7-9,NA,once,13,TRBJ1-6,TGTGCCAGCAGCTACGGGGGGAGTTCACCCCTCCACTTT,CASSYGGSSPLHF